The rows below give T cell receptor beta chains drawn from one sample of a study of cytomegalovirus exposure and HLA in healthy donors. The data were produced by immunoSEQ multiplex PCR, yet TCRdb's version contains in-frame clones alone and is incomplete. The sample includes 100,000 to 120,000 clones, roughly four fifths of them seen just once. Input material: PBMCs. The receptor source for this set is a man in his forties in good health and CMV-seronegative. The CDR3 runs from the conserved cysteine through the conserved F or W. D genes are given only for firm matches. The size field is filled for only some rows; it gives once, few, many or a size class.

>-|-|TRBJ1-5|TRBV29-1
CSVGGNQPQHF
TGCAGCGTTGGAGGGAATCAGCCCCAGCATTTT
>-|once|TRBJ2-6|TRBV19
CASRYRISGANVLTF
TGTGCCAGTAGATACAGGATCTCTGGGGCCAACGTCCTGACTTTC
>-|-|TRBJ2-7|TRBV6-5
CASSYGVVGEREQYF
TGTGCCAGCAGTTACGGGGTGGTTGGCGAGCGGGAGCAGTACTTC
>-|few|TRBJ2-3|TRBV19
CASSIMSPGPDTQYF
TGTGCCAGTAGTATTATGAGTCCGGGTCCAGATACGCAGTATTTT
>TRBD2|-|TRBJ2-3|TRBV7-6
CASSPSSLAGGSDTQYF
TGTGCCAGCAGCCCAAGTAGTCTAGCGGGAGGGTCAGATACGCAGTATTTT
>-|-|TRBJ2-7|TRBV15
CATSRDGDSSYEQYF
TGTGCCACCAGCAGAGATGGTGACAGCTCCTACGAGCAGTACTTC
>-|-|TRBJ2-7|TRBV14
CASSPSVLTYEQYF
TGTGCCAGCAGCCCTAGCGTCCTTACCTACGAGCAGTACTTC
>TRBD1|-|TRBJ1-5|TRBV6-1
CASSRTGSGNQPQHF
TGTGCCAGCAGCAGGACAGGGTCGGGCAATCAGCCCCAGCATTTT
>TRBD1|few|TRBJ2-7|TRBV5-1
CASSARQGMYEQYF
TGCGCCAGCAGCGCCCGACAGGGGATGTACGAGCAGTACTTC
>-|-|TRBJ1-3|TRBV12-5
CASGLVRSSGNTIYF
TGTGCTAGTGGTTTGGTCCGCAGCTCTGGAAACACCATATATTTT
>-|few|TRBJ1-1|TRBV19
CASSFIWAQNTEAFF
TGTGCCAGTAGTTTCATATGGGCTCAGAACACTGAAGCTTTCTTT
>-|-|TRBJ2-1|TRBV18
CASSRSGGNNEQFF
TGTGCCAGCTCTAGGTCAGGGGGGAACAATGAGCAGTTCTTC
>-|few|TRBJ1-4|TRBV6-1
CASSARGSGHEKLFF
TGTGCCAGCAGTGCACGGGGGTCCGGTCATGAAAAACTGTTTTTT
>TRBD2|-|TRBJ2-5|TRBV30
CAWAGGWETQYF
TGTGCCTGGGCGGGGGGATGGGAGACCCAGTACTTC
>TRBD1|-|TRBJ1-1|TRBV27
CASSRDRAEGGFGEAFF
TGTGCCAGCAGTCGGGACAGGGCGGAGGGGGGTTTTGGTGAAGCTTTCTTT
>-|-|TRBJ1-2|TRBV7-8
CASSLGGRTPGDYGYTF
TGTGCCAGCAGCTTAGGGGGACGTACACCGGGGGACTATGGCTACACCTTC
>-|-|TRBJ2-3|TRBV5-6
CASSLGASTDTQYF
TGTGCCAGCAGCTTGGGGGCAAGCACAGATACGCAGTATTTT
>TRBD2|-|TRBJ2-5|TRBV2
CASRPSSGEETQYF
TGTGCCAGCAGACCAAGTAGCGGGGAAGAGACCCAGTACTTC
>TRBD2|few|TRBJ2-1|TRBV4-1
CASSQDPREGFNEQFF
TGCGCCAGCAGCCAAGATCCCAGGGAGGGCTTCAATGAGCAGTTCTTC
>TRBD2|-|TRBJ2-2|TRBV30
CALKREGLNTGELFF
TGTGCCTTGAAGCGGGAGGGCCTGAACACCGGGGAGCTGTTTTTT
>TRBD1|-|TRBJ2-5|TRBV11-3
CASSLDREGTGYQETQYF
TGTGCCAGCAGCTTAGATCGGGAAGGGACAGGGTACCAAGAGACCCAGTACTTC
>-|once|TRBJ2-3|TRBV5-1
CASSDPSGVTDTQYF
TGCGCCAGCAGCGACCCATCGGGGGTCACTGATACGCAGTATTTT
>TRBD2|-|TRBJ2-1|TRBV29-1
CSVADGGDEQFF
TGCAGCGTAGCAGACGGGGGGGATGAGCAGTTCTTC
>TRBD1|-|TRBJ2-1|TRBV27
CASTTRGLYNEQFF
TGTGCCAGCACCACCAGGGGGTTGTACAATGAGCAGTTCTTC
>-|-|TRBJ1-3|TRBV7-2
CASSLALRPGNTIYF
TGTGCCAGCAGCTTAGCCCTGCGCCCTGGAAACACCATATATTTT
>-|few|TRBJ2-7|TRBV4-1
CASSQANMGFSGYEQYF
TGCGCCAGCAGCCAAGCGAATATGGGTTTCTCAGGATACGAGCAGTACTTC
>-|-|TRBJ2-7|TRBV6-5
CASSYSNVRPYEQYF
TGTGCCAGCAGTTACTCGAATGTCAGGCCCTACGAGCAGTACTTC
>-|-|TRBJ2-7|TRBV7-9
CASSLGGGPYEQYF
TGTGCCAGCAGCTTGGGGGGGGGCCCGTACGAGCAGTACTTC
>-|-|TRBJ2-7|TRBV18
CASSPPGGRYEQYF
TGTGCCAGCTCACCACCCGGGGGACGCTACGAGCAGTACTTC
>-|-|TRBJ2-7|TRBV28
CASSAPTGFYEQYF
TGTGCCAGCAGTGCCCCAACAGGGTTCTACGAGCAGTACTTC
>-|-|TRBJ1-1|TRBV11-3
CASSYGGTEAFF
TGTGCCAGCAGCTACGGAGGCACTGAAGCTTTCTTT
>-|few|TRBJ1-1|TRBV5-6
CASSLFLRGSAEAFF
TGTGCCAGCAGCTTGTTTCTCCGGGGATCCGCTGAAGCTTTCTTT
>TRBD1|-|TRBJ2-7|TRBV7-2
CASSPIQGVEQYF
TGTGCCAGCAGCCCCATTCAGGGGGTCGAGCAGTACTTC
>TRBD2|-|TRBJ2-7|TRBV7-2
CASSLVGRSYEQYF
TGTGCCAGCAGCTTAGTCGGGAGGTCCTACGAGCAGTACTTC
>TRBD2|-|TRBJ2-1|TRBV14
CASSLTGGNNEQFF
TGTGCCAGCAGCCTAACGGGAGGCAACAATGAGCAGTTCTTC
>-|-|TRBJ2-2|TRBV29-1
CSVDRGGTGELFF
TGCAGCGTTGACCGAGGCGGTACCGGGGAGCTGTTTTTT
>-|once|TRBJ1-1|TRBV29-1
CSVRQATQTYTEAFF
TGCAGCGTCAGACAGGCGACTCAAACTTACACTGAAGCTTTCTTT
>-|-|TRBJ1-2|TRBV4-3
CASSQDWRAEGYTF
TGCGCCAGCAGCCAAGATTGGCGGGCCGAGGGCTACACCTTC
>-|-|TRBJ2-7|TRBV27
CASSLRTGDFYEQYF
TGTGCCAGCAGTCTTCGCACAGGTGATTTCTACGAGCAGTACTTC
>TRBD2|-|TRBJ2-7|TRBV10-3
CAISDESGGYEQYF
TGTGCCATCAGTGACGAAAGCGGGGGTTACGAGCAGTACTTC
>TRBD1|-|TRBJ2-3|TRBV5-5
CASIETGGGSTDTQYF
TGTGCCAGCATTGAGACAGGGGGCGGTAGCACAGATACGCAGTATTTT
>-|-|TRBJ2-2|TRBV7-9
CASSPPGSPIGELFF
TGTGCCAGCAGCCCCCCAGGGTCCCCAATCGGGGAGCTGTTTTTT
>TRBD1|-|TRBJ2-6|TRBV4-1
CASSHPVGTGPSGANVLTF
TGCGCCAGCAGCCATCCGGTAGGGACAGGGCCATCCGGGGCCAACGTCCTGACTTTC
>-|-|TRBJ1-5|TRBV6-6
CASSGGVGNQPQHF
TGTGCCAGCAGCGGAGGGGTCGGTAATCAGCCCCAGCATTTT
>-|-|TRBJ1-2|TRBV30
CAWSIQTQGHGYTF
TGTGCCTGGAGTATACAGACCCAGGGGCATGGCTACACCTTC
>-|-|TRBJ1-1|TRBV29-1
CSVGNRIEAFF
TGCAGCGTGGGCAACAGGATTGAAGCTTTCTTT
>TRBD2|-|TRBJ2-1|TRBV7-9
CSSSLAGGPNEQFF
TGTTCCAGCAGCTTAGCGGGAGGGCCCAATGAGCAGTTCTTC
>TRBD1|few|TRBJ1-2|TRBV6-5
CASSRQGAQGYTF
TGTGCCAGCAGCCGACAGGGGGCCCAAGGCTACACCTTC